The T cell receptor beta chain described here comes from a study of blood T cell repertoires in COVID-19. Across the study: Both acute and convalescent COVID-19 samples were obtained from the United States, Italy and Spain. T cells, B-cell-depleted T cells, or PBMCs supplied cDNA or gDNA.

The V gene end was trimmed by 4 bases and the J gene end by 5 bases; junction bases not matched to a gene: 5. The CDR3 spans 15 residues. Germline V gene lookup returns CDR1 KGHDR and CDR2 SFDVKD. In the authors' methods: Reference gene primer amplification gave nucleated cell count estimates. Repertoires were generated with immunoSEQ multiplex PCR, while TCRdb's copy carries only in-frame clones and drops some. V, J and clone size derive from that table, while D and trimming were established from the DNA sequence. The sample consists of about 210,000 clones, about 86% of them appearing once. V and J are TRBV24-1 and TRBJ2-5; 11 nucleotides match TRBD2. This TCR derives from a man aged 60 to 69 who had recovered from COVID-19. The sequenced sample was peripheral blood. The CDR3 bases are TGTGCCACCAGTGAACTAGCGGGAGATGGTGAGACCCAGTACTTC. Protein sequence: CATSELAGDGETQYF.